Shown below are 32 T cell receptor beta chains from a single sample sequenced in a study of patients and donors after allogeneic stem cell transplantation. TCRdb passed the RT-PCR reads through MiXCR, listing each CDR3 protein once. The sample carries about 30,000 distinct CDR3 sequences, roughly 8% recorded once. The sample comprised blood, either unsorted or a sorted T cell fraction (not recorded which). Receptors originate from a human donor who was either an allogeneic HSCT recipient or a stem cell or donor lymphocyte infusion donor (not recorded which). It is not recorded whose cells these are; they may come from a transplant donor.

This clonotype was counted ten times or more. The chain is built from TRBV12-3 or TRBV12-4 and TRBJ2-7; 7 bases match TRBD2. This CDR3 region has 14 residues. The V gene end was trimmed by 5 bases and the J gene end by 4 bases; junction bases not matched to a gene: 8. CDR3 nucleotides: TGTGCCAGCAGTCGGGACTACATGTTATACGAGCAGTACTTC. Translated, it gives CASSRDYMLYEQYF.

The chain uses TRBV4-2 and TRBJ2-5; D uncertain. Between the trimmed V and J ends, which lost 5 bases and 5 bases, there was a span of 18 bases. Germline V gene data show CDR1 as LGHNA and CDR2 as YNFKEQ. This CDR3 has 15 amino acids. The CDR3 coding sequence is TGTGCCAGCAGCTACCGCCAGGTCCGACGGGAGACCCAGTACTTC. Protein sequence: CASSYRQVRRETQYF.

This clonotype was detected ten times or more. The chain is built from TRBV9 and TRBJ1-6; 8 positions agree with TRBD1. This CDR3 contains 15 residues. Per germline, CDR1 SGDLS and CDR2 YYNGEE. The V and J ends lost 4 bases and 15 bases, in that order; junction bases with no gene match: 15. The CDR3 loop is CASSPRGDRSNHLHF. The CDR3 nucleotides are TGTGCCAGCAGCCCCCGGGGGGACAGGTCCAATCACCTCCACTTT. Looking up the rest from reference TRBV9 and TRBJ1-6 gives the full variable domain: DSGVTQTPKHLITATGQRVTLRCSPRSGDLSVYWYQQSLDQGLQFLIQYYNGEERAKGNILERFSAQQFPDLHSELNLSSLELGDSALYFCASSPRGDRSNHLHFGNGTRLTVT.

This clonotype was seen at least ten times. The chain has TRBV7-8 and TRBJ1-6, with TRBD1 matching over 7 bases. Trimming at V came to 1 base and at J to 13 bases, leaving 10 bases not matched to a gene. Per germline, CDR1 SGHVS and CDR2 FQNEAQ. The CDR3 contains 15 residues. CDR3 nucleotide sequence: TGTGCCAGCAGCTTAGGGGACAGACAGTCTCTCCCCCTCCACTTT. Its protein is CASSLGDRQSLPLHF.

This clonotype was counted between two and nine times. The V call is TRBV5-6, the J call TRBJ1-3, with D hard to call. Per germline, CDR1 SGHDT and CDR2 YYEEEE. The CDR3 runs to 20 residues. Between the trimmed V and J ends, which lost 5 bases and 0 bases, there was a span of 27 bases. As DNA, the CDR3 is TGTGCCAGCAGTTCCGGGCAGGCAGCCGTACCCCTTAGCTCTGGAAACACCATATATTTT. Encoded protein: CASSSGQAAVPLSSGNTIYF.

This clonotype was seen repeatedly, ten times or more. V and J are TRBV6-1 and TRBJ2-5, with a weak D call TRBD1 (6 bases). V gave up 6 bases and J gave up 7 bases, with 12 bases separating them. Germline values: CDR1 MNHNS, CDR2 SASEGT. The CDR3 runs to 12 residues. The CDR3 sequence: CASSLVGGTQYF. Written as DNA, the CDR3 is TGTGCCAGCAGCCTCGTAGGGGGGACCCAGTACTTC.

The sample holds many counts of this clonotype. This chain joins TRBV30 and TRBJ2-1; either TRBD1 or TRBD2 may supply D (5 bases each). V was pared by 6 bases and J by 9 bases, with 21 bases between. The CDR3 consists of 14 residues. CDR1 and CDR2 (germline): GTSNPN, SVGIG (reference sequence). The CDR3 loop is CACHRGASVSEQFF. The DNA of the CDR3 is TGTGCCTGCCATAGAGGGGCCTCCGTTAGTGAGCAGTTCTTC.

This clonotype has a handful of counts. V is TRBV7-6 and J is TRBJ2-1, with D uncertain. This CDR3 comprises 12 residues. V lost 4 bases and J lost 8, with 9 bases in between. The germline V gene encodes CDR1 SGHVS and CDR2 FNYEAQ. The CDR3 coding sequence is TGTGCCAGCAGCTCTAACGGGTATGAGCAGTTCTTC. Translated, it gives CASSSNGYEQFF.

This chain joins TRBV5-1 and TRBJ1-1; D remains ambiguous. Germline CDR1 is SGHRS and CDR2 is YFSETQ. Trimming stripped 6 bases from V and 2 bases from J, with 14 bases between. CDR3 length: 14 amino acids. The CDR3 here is CASIQQPDNTEAFF. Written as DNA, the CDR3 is TGCGCCAGCATCCAACAGCCTGACAACACTGAAGCTTTCTTT.

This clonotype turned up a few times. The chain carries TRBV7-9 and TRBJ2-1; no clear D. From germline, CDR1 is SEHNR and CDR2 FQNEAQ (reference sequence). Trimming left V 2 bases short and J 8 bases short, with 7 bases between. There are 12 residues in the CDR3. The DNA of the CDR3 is TGTGCCAGCAGCTTACGAGCTGATGAGCAGTTCTTC. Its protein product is CASSLRADEQFF.

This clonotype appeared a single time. CDR3 nucleotides: TGTGCCAGGGAATTAGCGGGGTGGACAGATACGCAGTATTTT. Protein: CARELAGWTDTQYF. This chain connects TRBV2 to TRBJ2-3; 8 bases are shared with TRBD2. The CDR3 sequence is 14 residues long. Losses at the gene ends were 9 bases for V and 3 bases for J; bases not matched to a gene: 8. Germline V gene lookup returns CDR1 SNHLY and CDR2 FYNNEI.

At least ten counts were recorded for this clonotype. The CDR3 loop reads CSAPRSGGVTEAFF. The CDR3 DNA reads TGCAGTGCTCCCCGAAGTGGGGGGGTCACTGAAGCTTTCTTT. This sequence joins TRBV20-1 and TRBJ1-1; D is perhaps TRBD1 (5 bases). Trimming cost V 5 bases and J 4 bases, with 17 bases left between them. CDR1 and CDR2 (germline): DFQATT, SNEGSKA (reference sequence). The CDR3 is 14 residues long.

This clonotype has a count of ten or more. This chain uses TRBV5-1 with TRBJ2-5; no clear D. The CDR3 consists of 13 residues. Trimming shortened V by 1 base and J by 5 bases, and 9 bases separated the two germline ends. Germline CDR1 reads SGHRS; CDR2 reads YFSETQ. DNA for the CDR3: TGCGCCAGCAGCTTGTCCGGAGATGAGACCCAGTACTTC. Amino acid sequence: CASSLSGDETQYF. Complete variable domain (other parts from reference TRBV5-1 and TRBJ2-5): KAGVTQTPRYLIKTRGQQVTLSCSPISGHRSVSWYQQTPGQGLQFLFEYFSETQRNKGNFPGRFSGRQFSNSRSEMNVSTLELGDSALYLCASSLSGDETQYFGPGTRLLVL.

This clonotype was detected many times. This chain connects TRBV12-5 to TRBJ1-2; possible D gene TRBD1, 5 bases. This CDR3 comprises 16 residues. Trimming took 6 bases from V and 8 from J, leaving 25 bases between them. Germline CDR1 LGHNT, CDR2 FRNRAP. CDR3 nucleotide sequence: TGTGCTAGTGGGACCAAGCTCAGGGACCCCTTGGGAGGCTACACCTTC. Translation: CASGTKLRDPLGGYTF.

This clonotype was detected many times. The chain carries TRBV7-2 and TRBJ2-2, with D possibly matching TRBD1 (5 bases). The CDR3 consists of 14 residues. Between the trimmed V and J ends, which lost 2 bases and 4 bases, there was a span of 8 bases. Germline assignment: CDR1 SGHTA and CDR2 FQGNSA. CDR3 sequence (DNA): TGTGCCAGCAGCTTACAGGGTACCACCGGGGAGCTGTTTTTT. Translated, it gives CASSLQGTTGELFF.

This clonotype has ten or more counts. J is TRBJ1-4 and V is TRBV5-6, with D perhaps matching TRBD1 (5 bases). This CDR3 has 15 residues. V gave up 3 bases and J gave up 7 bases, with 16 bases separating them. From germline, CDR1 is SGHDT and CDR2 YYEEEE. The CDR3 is CASSSASGSGEKLFF. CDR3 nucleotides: TGTGCCAGCAGCTCCGCCTCAGGGAGCGGTGAAAAACTGTTTTTT.

CDR3: CATSRGQPNSYEQYF. CDR3 sequence (DNA): TGTGCCACCAGCAGGGGACAGCCTAACTCCTACGAGCAGTACTTC. The rearrangement uses TRBV15 and TRBJ2-7; 7 nucleotides agree with TRBD1. V shed 3 bases, J shed 0 bases, and the junction held 5 bases outside the gene matches. The CDR3 spans 15 residues. CDR1 is LNHNV and CDR2 is YYDKDF in the germline V gene (reference sequence).

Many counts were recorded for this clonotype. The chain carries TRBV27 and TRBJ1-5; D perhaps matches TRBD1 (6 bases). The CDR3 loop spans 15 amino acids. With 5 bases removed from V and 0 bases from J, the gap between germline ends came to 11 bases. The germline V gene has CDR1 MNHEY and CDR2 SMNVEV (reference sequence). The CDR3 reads CASSPGAYSNQPQHF. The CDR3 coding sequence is TGTGCCAGCAGTCCGGGGGCTTATAGCAATCAGCCCCAGCATTTT.

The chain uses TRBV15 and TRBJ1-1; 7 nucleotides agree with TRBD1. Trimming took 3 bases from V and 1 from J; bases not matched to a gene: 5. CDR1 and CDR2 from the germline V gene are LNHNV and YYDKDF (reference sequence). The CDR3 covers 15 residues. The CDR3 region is CATSRGGQTNTEAFF. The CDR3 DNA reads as TGTGCCACCAGCAGGGGGGGACAGACGAACACTGAAGCTTTCTTT.

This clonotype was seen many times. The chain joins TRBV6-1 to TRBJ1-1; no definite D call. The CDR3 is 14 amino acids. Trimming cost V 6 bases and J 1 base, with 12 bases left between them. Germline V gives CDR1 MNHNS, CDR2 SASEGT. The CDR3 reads CASRSNQRNTEAFF. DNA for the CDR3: TGTGCCAGCAGATCCAATCAGAGGAACACTGAAGCTTTCTTT.

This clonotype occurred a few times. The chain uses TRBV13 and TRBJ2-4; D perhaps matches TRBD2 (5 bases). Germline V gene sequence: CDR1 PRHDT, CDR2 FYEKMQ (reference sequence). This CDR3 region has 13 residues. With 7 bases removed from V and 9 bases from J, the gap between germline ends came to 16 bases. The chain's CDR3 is CASTPSGIGIQYF. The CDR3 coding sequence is TGTGCCAGCACCCCCTCGGGGATCGGCATTCAGTACTTC. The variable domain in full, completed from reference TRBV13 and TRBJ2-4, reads AAGVIQSPRHLIKEKRETATLKCYPIPRHDTVYWYQQGPGQDPQFLISFYEKMQSDKGSIPDRFSAQQFSDYHSELNMSSLELGDSALYFCASTPSGIGIQYFGAGTRLSVL.

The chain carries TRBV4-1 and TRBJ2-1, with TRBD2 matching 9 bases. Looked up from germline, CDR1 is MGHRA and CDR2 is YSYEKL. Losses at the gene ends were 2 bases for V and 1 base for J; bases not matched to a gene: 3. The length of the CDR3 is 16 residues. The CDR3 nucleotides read TGCGCCAGCAGCCAATTAGCGGGAGTTTCCTACAATGAGCAGTTCTTC. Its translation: CASSQLAGVSYNEQFF.

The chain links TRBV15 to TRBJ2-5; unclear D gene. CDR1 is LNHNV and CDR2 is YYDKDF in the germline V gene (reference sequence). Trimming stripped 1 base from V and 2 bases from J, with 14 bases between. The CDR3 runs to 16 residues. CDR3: CATSRVAWAAQETQYF. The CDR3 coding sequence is TGTGCCACCAGCAGAGTGGCCTGGGCGGCTCAAGAGACCCAGTACTTC.

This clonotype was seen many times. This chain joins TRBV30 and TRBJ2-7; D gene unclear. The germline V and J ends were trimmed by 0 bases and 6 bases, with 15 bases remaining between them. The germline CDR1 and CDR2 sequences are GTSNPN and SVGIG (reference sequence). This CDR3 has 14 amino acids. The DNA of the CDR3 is TGTGCCTGGAGTGTATCATACAGCCCGGGCGAGCAGTACTTC. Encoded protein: CAWSVSYSPGEQYF.

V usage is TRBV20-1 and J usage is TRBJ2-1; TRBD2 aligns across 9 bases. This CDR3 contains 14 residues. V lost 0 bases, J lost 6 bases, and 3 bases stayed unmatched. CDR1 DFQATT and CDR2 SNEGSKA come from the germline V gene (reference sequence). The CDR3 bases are TGCAGTGCTAGAGATAAACTAGCGGGCAATGAGCAGTTCTTC. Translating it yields CSARDKLAGNEQFF.

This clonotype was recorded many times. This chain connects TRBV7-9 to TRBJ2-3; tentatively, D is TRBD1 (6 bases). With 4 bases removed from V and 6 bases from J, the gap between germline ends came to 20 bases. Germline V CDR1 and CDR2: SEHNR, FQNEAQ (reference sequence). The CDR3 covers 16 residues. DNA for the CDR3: TGTGCCAGCAGCTCCCTCAGGGGTTCACATATGGATACGCAGTATTTT. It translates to CASSSLRGSHMDTQYF.

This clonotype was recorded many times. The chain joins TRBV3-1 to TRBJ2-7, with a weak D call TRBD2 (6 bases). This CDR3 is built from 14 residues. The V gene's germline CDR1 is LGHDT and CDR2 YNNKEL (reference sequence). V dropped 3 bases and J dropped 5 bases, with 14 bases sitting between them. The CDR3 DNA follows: TGTGCCAGCAGCCACGGACTACCCGGAGACGAGCAGTACTTC. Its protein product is CASSHGLPGDEQYF.

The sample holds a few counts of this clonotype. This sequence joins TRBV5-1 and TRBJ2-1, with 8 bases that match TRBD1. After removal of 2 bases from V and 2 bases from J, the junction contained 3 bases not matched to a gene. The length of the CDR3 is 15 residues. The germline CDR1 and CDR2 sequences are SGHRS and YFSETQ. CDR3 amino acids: CASSLRRGPYNEQFF. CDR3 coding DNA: TGCGCCAGCAGCTTACGCAGGGGGCCCTACAATGAGCAGTTCTTC.

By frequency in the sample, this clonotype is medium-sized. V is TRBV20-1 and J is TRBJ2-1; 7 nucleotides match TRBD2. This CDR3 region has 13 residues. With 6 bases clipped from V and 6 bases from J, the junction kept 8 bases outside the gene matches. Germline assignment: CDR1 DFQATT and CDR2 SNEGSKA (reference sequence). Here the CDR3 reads CSAGGGPLNEQFF. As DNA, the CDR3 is TGCAGTGCGGGGGGAGGGCCTCTCAATGAGCAGTTCTTC.

This CDR3 reads CASSPTSGRAYYNEQFF. CDR3 nucleotide sequence: TGTGCCAGCAGCCCGACTAGCGGGAGGGCCTACTACAATGAGCAGTTCTTC. The gene calls are TRBV7-9 and TRBJ2-1; 14 bases are shared with TRBD2. The ends lost 5 bases at V and 3 bases at J; junction bases unmatched: 6. The germline V gene encodes CDR1 SEHNR and CDR2 FQNEAQ (reference sequence). The CDR3 runs to 17 residues.

CDR3 DNA: TGCAGTGCTAGTGTGGGGCCCGGGAACACTGAAGCTTTCTTT. This translates into CSASVGPGNTEAFF. The chain employs TRBV20-1 and TRBJ1-1; maybe TRBD1 (5 bases). V lost 3 bases and J lost 1, with 12 bases in between. Germline V gives CDR1 DFQATT, CDR2 SNEGSKA (reference sequence). The CDR3 length is 14 residues.

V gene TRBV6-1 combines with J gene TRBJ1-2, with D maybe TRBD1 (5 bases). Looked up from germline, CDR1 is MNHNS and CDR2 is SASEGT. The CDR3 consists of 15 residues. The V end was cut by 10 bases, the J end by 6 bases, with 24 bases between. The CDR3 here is CATSILGRPRNGYTF. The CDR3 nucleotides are TGTGCCACCTCCATCCTGGGACGGCCAAGGAATGGCTACACCTTC.